Listed here is a single T cell receptor beta chain. It lacks a known antigen. No base quality information exists; no much larger clone differs at one position. Other DNA sequences of this sample code for an identical CDR3. Donors were healthy HIV-negative adults with no recently reported acute infections or vaccinations. Only Caucasian adults living in Nashville, Tennessee, USA were represented among the donors. For unsorted samples, about 85 million PBMCs were counted and genomic DNA was extracted with the QIAamp DNA Blood Mini kit. Blood was obtained by leukapheresis, after which PBMCs were separated by Ficoll-Histopaque density gradient centrifugation and cryopreserved in liquid nitrogen vapor phase. Taken from the germline V gene, the CDR1 and CDR2 loops are MDHEN and SYDVKM. Relative to germline, V is 8 bases shorter and J is 0 bases shorter, with 13 bases between their ends. Including cysteine and phenylalanine, the CDR3 has 15 amino acids. The CDR3 DNA has 45 bases and is translated from base 1.

Using the deep immunoSEQ assay, TCR CDR3 regions were amplified from genomic DNA by multiplex PCR. Extracted genomic DNA from each cell subset was distributed evenly across all wells of several immunoSEQ 96-well plates, and each plate was treated as a replicate. For unsorted PBMC, each replicate PCR was loaded with approximately 300 ng genomic DNA, equivalent to about 30,000 T cell genomes. Unsorted PBMC genomic DNA was sequenced across ten immunoSEQ deep assay plates. Purified libraries were quantified with a Qubit 3.0 fluorometer, sized on a Bioanalyzer 2100, and re-quantified with the KAPA Library Quantification kit. Every immunoSEQ 96-well plate was sequenced on a separate single-read 150-cycle Illumina NextSeq 550 flow cell. From the authors' description of their analysis: Because the immunoSEQ output included only junctional sequences and no quality scores, the filtering could not be the same as the filtering used for full-length reads. To assign V/J genes and CDR3, sequences were annotated against IMGT germline references using PyIR, a Python wrapper for IgBLAST v1.9. Any read was removed if the V/J assignment was weak (E-value above 1e-6), the CDR3 was missing, or the read contained stop codons, out-of-frame junctions, or ambiguous translated residues. A V3J clonotype was defined by an identical inferred V gene, J gene, and CDR3 amino acid sequence. The percentage overlap between two repertoires was calculated by dividing the number of shared unique clonotypes by the size of the smaller repertoire. Richness of each repertoire was evaluated using RTK rarefaction, the Chao1 estimator, and Recon v2.1 estimates of unobserved clonotypes. Sourced from immuneACCESS, this table was stored by TCRdb with only in-frame sequences that have V and J called. A share of the clones is absent; for the studies checked, an unresolved V gene accounts for under half, and the remainder has no known explanation. V and J calls and clone size are copied from that table; D and trimming were computed from the DNA. For this sample the table gives 470,000 or so clones, of which 81% were detected only once. Clones ranked in the top ten supply 9.5% to 15% of the sample.

The data belong to a study of shared clonotypes between healthy human individuals (dated by TCRdb to 2020 to 2021). Looking at the study overall: A couple of women and a few men aged 18 to 49 years were included in the cohort. The study deeply sequenced blood TCR repertoires of five healthy adults to estimate repertoire size and the extent of clonotype sharing between individuals. To increase sequencing depth and limit assay-specific biases, different laboratories used diverse techniques to prepare libraries and sequence TCR repertoires. Leukapheresis yielded between about 0.85 and 10 billion PBMCs per donor. Results the study describes overall, beyond this receptor: Because the study included only a small number of donors, the genetic and exposure-history diversity represented was limited. Sampling was restricted to blood, and TCR repertoires in tissue are likely to differ from TCR repertoires in blood. Pairwise subsampling led to the expectation that sequencing depth would affect the degree of clonotype sharing among donors.

Source material: PBMCs. This chain is built from TRBV28 and TRBJ1-4, with TRBD1 as a weak D call on 5 bases. This TCR was sampled from a woman aged 40 to 55 in good health. Some clones in this sample may be carry-over from other donors' samples. CDR3 region: CASRPRVSTNEKLFF. The DNA sequence is as follows: TGTGCCAGCCGTCCCAGGGTGTCAACTAATGAAAAACTGTTTTTT. Where the CDR3 stops, the reference TRBV28 and TRBJ1-4 genes take over; the full variable domain is DVKVTQSSRYLVKRTGEKVFLECVQDMDHENMFWYRQDPGLGLRLIYFSYDVKMKEKGDIPEGYSVSREKKERFSLILESASTNQTSMYLCASRPRVSTNEKLFFGSGTQLSVL.